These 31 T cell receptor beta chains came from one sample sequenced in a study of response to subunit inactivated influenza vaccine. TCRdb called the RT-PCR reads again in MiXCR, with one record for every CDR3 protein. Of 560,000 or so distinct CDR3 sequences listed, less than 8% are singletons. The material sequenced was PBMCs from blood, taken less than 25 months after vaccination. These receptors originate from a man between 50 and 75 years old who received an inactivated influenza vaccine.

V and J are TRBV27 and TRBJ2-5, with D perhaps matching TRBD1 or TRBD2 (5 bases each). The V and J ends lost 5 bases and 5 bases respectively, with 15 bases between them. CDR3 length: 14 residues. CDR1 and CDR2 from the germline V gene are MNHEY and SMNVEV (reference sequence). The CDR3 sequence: CASSPGLKGETQYF. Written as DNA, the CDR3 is TGTGCCAGCAGTCCCGGACTCAAGGGGGAGACCCAGTACTTC.

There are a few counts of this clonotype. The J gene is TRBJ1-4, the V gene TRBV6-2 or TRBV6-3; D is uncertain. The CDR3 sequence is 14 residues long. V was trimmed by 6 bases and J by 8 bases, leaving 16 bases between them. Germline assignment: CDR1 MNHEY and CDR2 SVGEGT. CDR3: CASSPSDGNEKLFF. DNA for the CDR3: TGTGCCAGCAGCCCTAGTGATGGAAACGAAAAACTGTTTTTT.

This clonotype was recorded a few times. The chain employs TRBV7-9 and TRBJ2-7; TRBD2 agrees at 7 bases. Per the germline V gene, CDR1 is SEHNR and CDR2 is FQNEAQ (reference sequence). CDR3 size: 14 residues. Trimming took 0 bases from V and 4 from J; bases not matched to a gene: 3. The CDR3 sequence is CASSLASAGYEQYF. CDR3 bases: TGTGCCAGCAGCTTAGCGTCAGCGGGGTACGAGCAGTACTTC.

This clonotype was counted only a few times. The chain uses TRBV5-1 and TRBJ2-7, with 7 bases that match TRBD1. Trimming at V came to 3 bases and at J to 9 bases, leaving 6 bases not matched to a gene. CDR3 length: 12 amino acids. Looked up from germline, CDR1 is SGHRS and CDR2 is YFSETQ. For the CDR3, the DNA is TGCGCCAGCAGCTCTGGACAGGCTCCGCAGTACTTC. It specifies CASSSGQAPQYF.

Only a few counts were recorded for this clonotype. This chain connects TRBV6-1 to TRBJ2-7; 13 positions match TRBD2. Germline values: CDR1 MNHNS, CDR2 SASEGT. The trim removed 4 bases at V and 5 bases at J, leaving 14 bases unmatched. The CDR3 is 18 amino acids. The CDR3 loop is CASSATSGGVVFRDEQYF. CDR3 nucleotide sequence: TGTGCCAGCAGTGCCACTAGCGGGGGGGTGGTGTTTCGGGACGAGCAGTACTTC.

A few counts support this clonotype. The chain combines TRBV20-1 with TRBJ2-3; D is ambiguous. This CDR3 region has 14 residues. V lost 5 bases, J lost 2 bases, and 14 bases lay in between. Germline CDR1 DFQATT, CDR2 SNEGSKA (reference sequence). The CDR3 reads CSAFSPRFTDTQYF. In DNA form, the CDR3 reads TGCAGTGCTTTTAGCCCGAGGTTCACAGATACGCAGTATTTT.

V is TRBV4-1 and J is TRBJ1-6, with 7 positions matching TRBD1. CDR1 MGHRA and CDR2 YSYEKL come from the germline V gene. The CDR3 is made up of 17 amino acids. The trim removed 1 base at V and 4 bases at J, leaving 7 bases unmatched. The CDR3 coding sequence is TGCGCCAGCAGCCAAGGGCCTGGGACAGCGTATAATTCACCCCTCCACTTT. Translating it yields CASSQGPGTAYNSPLHF.

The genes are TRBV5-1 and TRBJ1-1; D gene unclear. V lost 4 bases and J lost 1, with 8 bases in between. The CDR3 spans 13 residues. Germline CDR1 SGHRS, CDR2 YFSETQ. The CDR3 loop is CASSVSKNTEAFF. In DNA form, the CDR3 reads TGCGCCAGCAGCGTCTCTAAGAACACTGAAGCTTTCTTT.

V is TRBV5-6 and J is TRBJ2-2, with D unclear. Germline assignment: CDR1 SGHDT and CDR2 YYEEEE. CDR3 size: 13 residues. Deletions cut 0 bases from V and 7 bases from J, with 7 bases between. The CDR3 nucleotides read TGTGCCAGCAGCTTGGGGATCGGCGGGGAGCTGTTTTTT. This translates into CASSLGIGGELFF.

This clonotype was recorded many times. The CDR3 region has the DNA TGTGCCAGCTCACGAGGGACAGGGGAACCCAATCAGCCCCAGCATTTT. Protein product: CASSRGTGEPNQPQHF. The chain combines TRBV18 with TRBJ1-5, with 10 bases matching TRBD1. V was clipped by 4 bases and J by 3 bases; unmatched bases: 6. The CDR3 extends over 16 amino acids. Per the germline V gene, CDR1 is KGHSH and CDR2 is LQKENI.

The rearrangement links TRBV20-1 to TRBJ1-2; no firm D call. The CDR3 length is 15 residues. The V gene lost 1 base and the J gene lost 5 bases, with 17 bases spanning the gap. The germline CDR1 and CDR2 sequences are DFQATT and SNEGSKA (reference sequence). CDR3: CSARAEMADVYGYTF. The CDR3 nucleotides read TGCAGTGCTAGAGCTGAGATGGCAGACGTATATGGCTACACCTTC.

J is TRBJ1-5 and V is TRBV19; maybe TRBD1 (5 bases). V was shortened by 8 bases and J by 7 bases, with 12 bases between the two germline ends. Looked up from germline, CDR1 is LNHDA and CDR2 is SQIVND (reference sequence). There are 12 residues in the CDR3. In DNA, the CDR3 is TGTGCCAGTTCGAAATCAGGGCAGCCCCAGCATTTT. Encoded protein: CASSKSGQPQHF. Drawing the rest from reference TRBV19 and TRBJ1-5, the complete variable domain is DGGITQSPKYLFRKEGQNVTLSCEQNLNHDAMYWYRQDPGQGLRLIYYSQIVNDFQKGDIAEGYSVSREKKESFPLTVTSAQKNPTAFYLCASSKSGQPQHFGDGTRLSIL.

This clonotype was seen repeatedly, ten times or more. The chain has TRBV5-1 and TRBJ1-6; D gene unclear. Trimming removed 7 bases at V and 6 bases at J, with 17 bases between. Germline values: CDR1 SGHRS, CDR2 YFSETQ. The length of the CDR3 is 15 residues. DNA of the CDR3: TGCGCCAGCCGTGGAGGCCAAGGAGTTAATTCACCCCTCCACTTT. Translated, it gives CASRGGQGVNSPLHF.

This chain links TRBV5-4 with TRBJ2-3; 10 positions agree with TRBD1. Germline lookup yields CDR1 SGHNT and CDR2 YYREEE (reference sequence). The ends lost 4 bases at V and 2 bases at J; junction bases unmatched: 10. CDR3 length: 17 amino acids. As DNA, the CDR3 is TGTGCCAGCAGCGGGAGAGGGACAGGGGCCTACACAGATACGCAGTATTTT. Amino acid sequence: CASSGRGTGAYTDTQYF. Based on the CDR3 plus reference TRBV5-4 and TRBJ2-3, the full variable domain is ETGVTQSPTHLIKTRGQQVTLRCSSQSGHNTVSWYQQALGQGPQFIFQYYREEENGRGNFPPRFSGLQFPNYSSELNVNALELDDSALYLCASSGRGTGAYTDTQYFGPGTRLTVL.

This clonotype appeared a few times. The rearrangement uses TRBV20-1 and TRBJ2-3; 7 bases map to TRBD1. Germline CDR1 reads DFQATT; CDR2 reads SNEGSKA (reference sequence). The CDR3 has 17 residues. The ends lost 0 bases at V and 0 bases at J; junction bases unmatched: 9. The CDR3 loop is CSARDDRTTGSTDTQYF. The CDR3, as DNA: TGCAGTGCTAGAGATGACCGAACGACAGGGAGCACAGATACGCAGTATTTT.

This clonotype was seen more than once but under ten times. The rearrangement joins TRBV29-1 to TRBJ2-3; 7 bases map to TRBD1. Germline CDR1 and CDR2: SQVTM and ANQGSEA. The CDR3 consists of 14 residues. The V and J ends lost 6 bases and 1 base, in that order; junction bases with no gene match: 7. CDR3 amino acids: CSVSRDSRTDTQYF. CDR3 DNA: TGCAGCGTCTCCCGGGACAGTCGCACAGATACGCAGTATTTT.

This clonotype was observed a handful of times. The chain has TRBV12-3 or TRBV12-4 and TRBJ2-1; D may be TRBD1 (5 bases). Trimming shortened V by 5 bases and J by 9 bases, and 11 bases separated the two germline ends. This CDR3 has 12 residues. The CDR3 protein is CASSAGLGEQFF. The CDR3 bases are TGTGCCAGCAGTGCAGGGTTGGGTGAGCAGTTCTTC.

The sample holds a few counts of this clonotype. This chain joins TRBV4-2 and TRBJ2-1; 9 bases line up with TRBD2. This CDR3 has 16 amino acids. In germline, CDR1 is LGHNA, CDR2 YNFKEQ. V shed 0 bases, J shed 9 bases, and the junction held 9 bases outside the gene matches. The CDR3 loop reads CASSQEGAGGPLEQFF. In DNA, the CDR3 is TGTGCCAGCAGCCAAGAGGGGGCGGGAGGGCCACTTGAGCAGTTCTTC.

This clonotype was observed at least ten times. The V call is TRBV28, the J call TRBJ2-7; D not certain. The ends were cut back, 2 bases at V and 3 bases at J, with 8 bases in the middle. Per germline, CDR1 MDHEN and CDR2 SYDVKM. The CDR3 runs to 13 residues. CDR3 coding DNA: TGTGCCAGCAGTTTAGCCTCGAACTACGAGCAGTACTTC. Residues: CASSLASNYEQYF.

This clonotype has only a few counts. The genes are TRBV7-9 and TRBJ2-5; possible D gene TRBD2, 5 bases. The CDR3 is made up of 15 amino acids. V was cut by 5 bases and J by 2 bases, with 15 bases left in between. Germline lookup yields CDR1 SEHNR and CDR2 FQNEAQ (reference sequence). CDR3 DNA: TGTGCCAGCAGCGGAGCAGCGGTCGGACAAGAGACCCAGTACTTC. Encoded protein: CASSGAAVGQETQYF.

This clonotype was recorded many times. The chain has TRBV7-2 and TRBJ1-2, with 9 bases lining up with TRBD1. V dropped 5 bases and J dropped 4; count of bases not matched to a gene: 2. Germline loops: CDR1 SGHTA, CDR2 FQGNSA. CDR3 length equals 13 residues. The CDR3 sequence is CASSPDRGYGYTF. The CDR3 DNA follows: TGTGCCAGCAGCCCGGACAGGGGCTATGGCTACACCTTC.

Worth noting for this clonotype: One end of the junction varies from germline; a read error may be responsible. The CDR3, as DNA: TGTGCCCGCAGCCAAGAACGGGGCAATCAGCCCCAGCATTTT. Translating gives CARSQERGNQPQHF. V usage is TRBV4-2 and J usage is TRBJ1-5, with D unclear. Germline V gene lookup returns CDR1 LGHNA and CDR2 YNFKEQ. The CDR3 contains 14 residues.

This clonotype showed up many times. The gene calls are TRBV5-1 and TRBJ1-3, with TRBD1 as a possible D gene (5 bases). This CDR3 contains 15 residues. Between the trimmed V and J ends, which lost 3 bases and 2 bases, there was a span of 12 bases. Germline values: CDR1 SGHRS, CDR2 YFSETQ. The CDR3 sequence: CASSSRTLPGNTIYF. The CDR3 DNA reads TGCGCCAGCAGCTCAAGGACACTACCTGGAAACACCATATATTTT.

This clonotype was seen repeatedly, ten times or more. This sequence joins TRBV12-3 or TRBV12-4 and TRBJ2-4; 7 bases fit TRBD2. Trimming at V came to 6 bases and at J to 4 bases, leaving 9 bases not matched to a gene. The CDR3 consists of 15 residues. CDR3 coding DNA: TGTGCCAGCAGCGCCCCGTCTAGCGGAAAAAACATTCAGTACTTC. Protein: CASSAPSSGKNIQYF.

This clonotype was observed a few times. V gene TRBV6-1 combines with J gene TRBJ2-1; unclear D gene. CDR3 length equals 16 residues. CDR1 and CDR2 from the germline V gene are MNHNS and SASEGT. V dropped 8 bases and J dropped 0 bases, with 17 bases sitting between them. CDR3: CASYTSKPSSYNEQFF. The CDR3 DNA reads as TGTGCCAGCTATACCTCCAAACCAAGCTCCTACAATGAGCAGTTCTTC.

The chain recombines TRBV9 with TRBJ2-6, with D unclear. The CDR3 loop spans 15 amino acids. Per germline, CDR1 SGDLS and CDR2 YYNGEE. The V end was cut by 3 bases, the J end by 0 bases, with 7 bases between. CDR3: CASSATASGANVLTF. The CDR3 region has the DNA TGTGCCAGCAGCGCAACAGCCTCTGGGGCCAACGTCCTGACTTTC.

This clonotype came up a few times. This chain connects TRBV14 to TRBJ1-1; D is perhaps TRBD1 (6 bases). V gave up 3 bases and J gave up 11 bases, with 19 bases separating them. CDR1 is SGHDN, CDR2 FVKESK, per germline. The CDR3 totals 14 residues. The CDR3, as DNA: TGTGCCAGCAGCCACAATCTGGCAACAGGGAACGCTTTCTTT. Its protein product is CASSHNLATGNAFF.

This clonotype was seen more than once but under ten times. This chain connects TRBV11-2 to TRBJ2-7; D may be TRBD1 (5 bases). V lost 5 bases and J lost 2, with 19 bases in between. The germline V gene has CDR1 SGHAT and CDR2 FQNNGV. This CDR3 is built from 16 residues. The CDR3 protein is CASSPQGAAKAYEQYF. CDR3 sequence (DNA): TGTGCCAGCAGCCCCCAAGGGGCGGCCAAAGCCTACGAGCAGTACTTC.

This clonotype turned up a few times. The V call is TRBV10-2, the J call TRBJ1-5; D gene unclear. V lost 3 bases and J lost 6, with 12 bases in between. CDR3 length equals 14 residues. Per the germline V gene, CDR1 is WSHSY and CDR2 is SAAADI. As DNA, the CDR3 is TGCGCCAGCAGTGAATGGGGTTTCTTTCAGCCCCAGCATTTT. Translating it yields CASSEWGFFQPQHF.

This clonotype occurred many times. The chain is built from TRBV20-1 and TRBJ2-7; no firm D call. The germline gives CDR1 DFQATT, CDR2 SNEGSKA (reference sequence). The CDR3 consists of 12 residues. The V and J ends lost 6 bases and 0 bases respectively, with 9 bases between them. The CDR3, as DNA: TGCAGTGCCACACTAAGCTCCTACGAGCAGTACTTC. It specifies CSATLSSYEQYF.

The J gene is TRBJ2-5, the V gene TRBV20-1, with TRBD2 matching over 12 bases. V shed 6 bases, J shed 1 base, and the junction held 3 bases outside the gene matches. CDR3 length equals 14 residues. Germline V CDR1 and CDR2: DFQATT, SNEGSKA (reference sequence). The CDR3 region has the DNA TGCAGTGCCGGACTAGCGGGGCTCCAAGAGACCCAGTACTTC. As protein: CSAGLAGLQETQYF.